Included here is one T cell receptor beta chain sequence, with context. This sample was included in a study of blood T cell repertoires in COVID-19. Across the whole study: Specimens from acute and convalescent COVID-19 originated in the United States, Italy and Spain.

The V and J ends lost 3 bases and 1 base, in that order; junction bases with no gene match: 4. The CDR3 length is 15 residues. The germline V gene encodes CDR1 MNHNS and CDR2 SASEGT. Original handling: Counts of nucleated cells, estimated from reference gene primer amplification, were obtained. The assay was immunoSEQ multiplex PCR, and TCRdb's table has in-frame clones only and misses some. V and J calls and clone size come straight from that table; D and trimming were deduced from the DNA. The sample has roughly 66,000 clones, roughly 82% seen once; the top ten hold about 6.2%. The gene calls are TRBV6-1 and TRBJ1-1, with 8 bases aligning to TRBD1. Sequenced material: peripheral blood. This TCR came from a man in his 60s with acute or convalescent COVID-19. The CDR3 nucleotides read TGTGCCAGCAGTGATACAGGGGGACCGAACACTGAAGCTTTCTTT. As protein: CASSDTGGPNTEAFF.